The 15 T cell receptor beta chains in this list originate from one sample, sequenced in a study of blood T cell repertoires in COVID-19. Sequenced by immunoSEQ multiplex PCR; TCRdb stores in-frame clones only, minus some. The sample carries over 150,000 clones, almost 85% recorded once. Sequencing input: peripheral blood. Source of these receptors: a woman older than 75 with COVID-19, enrolled during active disease.

This sequence joins TRBV7-2 and TRBJ1-3; D remains unclear. The CDR3 consists of 17 residues. Trimming pared 3 bases from V and 2 bases from J, leaving 17 bases between. Germline V lookup: CDR1 SGHTA, CDR2 FQGNSA. This CDR3 is CASSFYRFDLTGNTIYF. The CDR3 region has the DNA TGTGCCAGCAGCTTCTATAGATTTGATTTAACTGGAAACACCATATATTTT.

The V gene is TRBV2, the J gene TRBJ1-1, with D unresolved. V lost 7 bases, J lost 2 bases, and 11 bases lay in between. CDR1 SNHLY and CDR2 FYNNEI come from the germline V gene. The CDR3 length is 13 residues. This chain's CDR3 is CASTLAGNTEAFF. The CDR3 coding sequence is TGTGCCAGCACCCTCGCCGGTAACACTGAAGCTTTCTTT.

This chain joins TRBV5-1 and TRBJ2-2; 7 bases agree with TRBD1. CDR3 length equals 16 residues. The ends lost 4 bases at V and 3 bases at J; junction bases unmatched: 9. CDR1 and CDR2 (germline): SGHRS, YFSETQ. The CDR3 sequence: CASSRNRGADTGELFF. CDR3 bases: TGCGCCAGCAGCAGGAACAGGGGAGCAGACACCGGGGAGCTGTTTTTT.

The chain's CDR3 is CASSMGGNHQPQHF. CDR3 nucleotide sequence: TGTGCCAGTAGTATGGGAGGGAACCATCAGCCCCAGCATTTT. The chain combines TRBV19 with TRBJ1-5; no reliable D call. Germline V gene sequence: CDR1 LNHDA, CDR2 SQIVND (reference sequence). This CDR3 has 14 residues. V was shortened by 3 bases and J by 5 bases, with 11 bases between the two germline ends.

The genes are TRBV18 and TRBJ2-3; 7 nucleotides match TRBD1. The CDR3 totals 14 residues. J was trimmed by 6 bases and V by 3 bases; bases with no gene match: 6. Germline CDR1 and CDR2: KGHSH and LQKENI. CDR3 DNA sequence: TGTGCCAGCTCACCCCTCGGGACAGCCGATACGCAGTATTTT. Protein product: CASSPLGTADTQYF.

The J gene is TRBJ2-6, the V gene TRBV29-1, with D hard to call. Trimming left V 4 bases short and J 1 base short, with 2 bases between. Looked up from germline, CDR1 is SQVTM and CDR2 is ANQGSEA. The CDR3 length is 12 residues. The CDR3 nucleotides are TGCAGCGTTGCTTCTGGGGCCAACGTCCTGACTTTC. Its translation: CSVASGANVLTF.

V gene TRBV18 combines with J gene TRBJ1-1, with unresolved D. Trimming pared 8 bases from V and 0 bases from J, leaving 10 bases between. The CDR3 is 13 amino acids. Germline CDR1 KGHSH, CDR2 LQKENI. The CDR3 coding sequence is TGTGCCAGCCTAGGCCACCTGAACACTGAAGCTTTCTTT. Residues: CASLGHLNTEAFF. The whole variable domain, filled in from reference TRBV18 and TRBJ1-1, reads NAGVMQNPRHLVRRRGQEARLRCSPMKGHSHVYWYRQLPEEGLKFMVYLQKENIIDESGMPKERFSAEFPKEGPSILRIQQVVRGDSAAYFCASLGHLNTEAFFGQGTRLTVV.

The V and J genes are TRBV3-1 (or the pseudogene TRBV3-2) and TRBJ1-2; 7 nucleotides match TRBD1. Germline V gene sequence: CDR1 LGHDT, CDR2 YNNKEL (reference sequence). The CDR3 loop spans 13 amino acids. V shed 6 bases, J shed 6 bases, and the junction held 7 bases outside the gene matches. CDR3 loop: CASRNRGYDGYTF. CDR3 sequence (DNA): TGTGCCAGCAGAAACAGGGGATATGATGGCTACACCTTC.

The chain couples TRBV2 to TRBJ2-3; the match to TRBD2 covers 10 bases. CDR1 is SNHLY and CDR2 is FYNNEI in the germline V gene. The CDR3 contains 17 residues. V shed 6 bases and J 4 bases; nucleotides not matched to a gene: 13. CDR3 sequence (DNA): TGTGCCAGCAGGAGGCTAGCGGGAGTTGATATCCCAGATACGCAGTATTTT. The encoded protein is CASRRLAGVDIPDTQYF. Looking up the rest from reference TRBV2 and TRBJ2-3 gives the full variable domain: EPEVTQTPSHQVTQMGQEVILRCVPISNHLYFYWYRQILGQKVEFLVSFYNNEISEKSEIFDDQFSVERPDGSNFTLKIRSTKLEDSAMYFCASRRLAGVDIPDTQYFGPGTRLTVL.

V is TRBV24-1 and J is TRBJ2-4, with TRBD2 matching 9 bases. Germline trimming cut 4 bases from V and 8 bases from J; bases unmatched to any gene: 14. The germline V gene has CDR1 KGHDR and CDR2 SFDVKD. The length of the CDR3 is 17 residues. The chain's CDR3 is CATSEPQGAGGVDIQYF. In DNA form, the CDR3 reads TGTGCCACCAGTGAGCCTCAGGGCGCGGGGGGGGTAGACATTCAGTACTTC.

The gene calls are TRBV30 and TRBJ2-3; TRBD1 might be the D (7 bases). Between the trimmed V and J ends, which lost 0 bases and 1 base, there was a span of 11 bases. The CDR3 contains 15 residues. Looked up from germline, CDR1 is GTSNPN and CDR2 is SVGIG (reference sequence). The CDR3: CAWSVRRGGTDTQYF. The CDR3 nucleotides read TGTGCCTGGAGTGTACGCAGGGGGGGCACAGATACGCAGTATTTT.

The V call is TRBV4-1, the J call TRBJ2-3; the match to TRBD2 covers 9 bases. Trimming cost V 4 bases and J 6 bases; bases outside gene matches: 11. Germline lookup yields CDR1 MGHRA and CDR2 YSYEKL. The CDR3 consists of 16 residues. CDR3 region: CASSRGLALLADTQYF. As DNA, the CDR3 is TGCGCCAGCAGCCGAGGACTAGCGCTTCTTGCCGATACGCAGTATTTT.

This clone has only one observation. J is TRBJ2-6 and V is TRBV27; TRBD1 aligns across 12 bases. This CDR3 spans 18 amino acids. Germline V gene sequence: CDR1 MNHEY, CDR2 SMNVEV (reference sequence). The V gene end was trimmed by 3 bases and the J gene end by 4 bases; junction bases not matched to a gene: 7. The CDR3 loop reads CASSFSGQGALGANVLTF. The CDR3 DNA follows: TGTGCCAGCAGTTTTTCGGGACAGGGGGCGTTGGGGGCCAACGTCCTGACTTTC.

The sample holds one count of this clone. The rearrangement links TRBV6-5 to TRBJ1-2; D gene unclear. This CDR3 comprises 13 residues. V lost 7 bases to trimming and J lost 5 bases, with 14 bases between them. Germline values: CDR1 MNHEY, CDR2 SVGAGI. The CDR3 reads CASTAAGPYGYTF. The CDR3 DNA sequence: TGTGCCAGCACCGCGGCGGGTCCTTATGGCTACACCTTC.

V usage is TRBV6-2 or TRBV6-3 and J usage is TRBJ2-5; 10 bases are a match to TRBD2. V lost 5 bases, J lost 2 bases, and 8 bases stayed unmatched. From germline, CDR1 is MNHEY and CDR2 SVGEGT. CDR3 size: 16 residues. The CDR3 DNA reads as TGTGCCAGCAGTCCGCGCAGGACTAGCGGTCAAGAGACCCAGTACTTC. It yields the protein CASSPRRTSGQETQYF.